This TCR beta chain originates from a study of shared clonotypes between healthy human individuals. Turning to the study itself: Aged between 18 and 49, the donors were two women and a few men.

CD45RO-negative cells were positively selected for CCR7, leaving out terminally differentiated effector memory CD45RA+ cells. The study ran the assay at deep level. Genomic DNA of every subset was divided equally among multiple immunoSEQ plates. Each sorted subset replicate got 200 ng genomic DNA, 30,000 or so genomes. Generated by immunoSEQ multiplex PCR, the TCRdb table keeps only in-frame clones and is missing some. The sample yields about 580,000 clones, nearly 98% seen once. CDR3 length equals 14 residues. Germline V gene lookup returns CDR1 SGHRS and CDR2 YFSETQ. V lost 9 bases and J 2 bases, leaving 16 bases between the germline ends.

Sequenced: naive CD8+ T cells sorted from blood. The chain links TRBV5-1 to TRBJ2-3, with D tentatively TRBD2 (6 bases). The TCR was taken from a man aged 25-45 years in good health. The CDR3 DNA reads as TGCGCCACCAACACGGGAGATACCACAGATACGCAGTATTTT. This encodes CATNTGDTTDTQYF.